One T cell receptor beta chain is described in this entry. The junction and the germline gene differ at one end; a read error may be behind it. This sample stems from a study of preoperative IRX-2 immunotherapy in early breast cancer. Noted treatment: preoperative locoregional IRX-2 cytokine immunotherapy. Sequencing used immunoSEQ multiplex PCR; TCRdb keeps in-frame clones, though not all of them. The data hold under 4,000 clones, with around 74% observed a single time. Germline CDR1 MNHGY, CDR2 SAAAGT. The CDR3 has 15 residues. The source is a human donor with breast cancer. V and J are TRBV6-8 and TRBJ2-4; D is unclear. The source was tumor tissue, collected after IRX-2 immunotherapy. The CDR3 region has the DNA TGTGCCAGCAGTGAGCTCCAAGTAGCCAAAAACATTCAGTACTTT. Residues: CASSELQVAKNIQYF.